The 26 T cell receptor beta chains below were found in one sample sequenced in a study of T-cell memory formation after mild COVID-19. TCRdb analysed the 5' RACE reads with MiXCR anew, one entry per CDR3 protein. The sample gives about 390,000 distinct CDR3 sequences, more than 20% of which show up once; about 12% is in the top ten. The sequenced sample was PBMCs or a T cell subset sorted from them (not recorded which). The source of these receptors is an adult woman who had mild COVID-19 (a few samples of this study predate the infection). Cell type and time point are not known.

This rearrangement joins TRBV5-1 to TRBJ2-4; D is uncertain. The V end was cut by 0 bases, the J end by 5 bases, with 6 bases between. CDR3 length equals 13 residues. Germline CDR1 and CDR2: SGHRS and YFSETQ. The CDR3 protein is CASSLGGENIQYF. CDR3 in DNA: TGCGCCAGCAGCTTGGGAGGAGAAAACATTCAGTACTTC.

The V and J genes are TRBV20-1 and TRBJ2-7; 8 bases line up with TRBD1. The CDR3 is made up of 18 amino acids. Germline CDR1 DFQATT, CDR2 SNEGSKA (reference sequence). J was trimmed by 3 bases and V by 0 bases; bases with no gene match: 16. The CDR3 loop reads CSARDMARRGRKSYEQYF. The CDR3 DNA reads TGCAGTGCTAGAGACATGGCCCGCAGGGGGCGAAAAAGCTACGAGCAGTACTTC.

Remarks on this clonotype: Possible read error: a much larger clone is one base away. The rearrangement uses TRBV27 and TRBJ1-4; no clear D gene. The V end lost 1 base, the J end lost 4 bases, and 4 bases lay between the germline ends. Germline assignment: CDR1 MNHEY and CDR2 SMNVEV (reference sequence). The CDR3 spans 13 residues. The CDR3 loop reads CASSLFSNEKLFF. CDR3 nucleotide sequence: TGTGCCAGCAGTTTATTCAGTAATGAAAAACTGTTTTTT.

The chain employs TRBV11-1 and TRBJ2-7, with 12 bases matching TRBD1. V gave up 5 bases and J gave up 6 bases; unmatched junction bases: 5. CDR3 length: 14 residues. Germline values: CDR1 SGHAT, CDR2 FQDESV (reference sequence). CDR3 amino acids: CASSEGQGASEQYF. The DNA for the CDR3 is TGTGCCAGCAGCGAGGGACAGGGGGCTAGCGAGCAGTACTTC. Full variable domain (outside the CDR3, taken from reference TRBV11-1 and TRBJ2-7): EAEVAQSPRYKITEKSQAVAFWCDPISGHATLYWYRQILGQGPELLVQFQDESVVDDSQLPKDRFSAERLKGVDSTLKIQPAELGDSAMYLCASSEGQGASEQYFGPGTRLTVT.

J is TRBJ2-1 and V is TRBV7-2, with D unclear. Germline V CDR1 and CDR2: SGHTA, FQGNSA. This CDR3 spans 15 amino acids. Trimming took off 1 base at V and 3 bases at J, with 10 bases between the two ends. The CDR3 DNA sequence: TGTGCCAGCAGCTTAGGCCAGGTCGACTACAATGAGCAGTTCTTC. Protein sequence: CASSLGQVDYNEQFF.

This clonotype came up a few times. This chain uses TRBV24-1 with TRBJ2-1; TRBD2 matches at 7 bases. This CDR3 spans 17 amino acids. The V and J ends lost 5 bases and 7 bases, in that order; junction bases with no gene match: 16. Looked up from germline, CDR1 is KGHDR and CDR2 is SFDVKD. CDR3 amino acids: CATSGRLGDPRGNEQFF. The CDR3 DNA follows: TGTGCCACCAGTGGTCGGTTAGGCGATCCGCGGGGGAATGAGCAGTTCTTC.

There are a few counts of this clonotype. This rearrangement joins TRBV20-1 to TRBJ2-6, with unresolved D. V lost 6 bases to trimming and J lost 0 bases, with 12 bases between them. The CDR3 has 15 amino acids. Germline V lookup: CDR1 DFQATT, CDR2 SNEGSKA (reference sequence). The CDR3: CSAQIGSSGANVLTF. The CDR3 DNA is TGCAGTGCCCAGATAGGCAGCTCTGGGGCCAACGTCCTGACTTTC.

The J gene is TRBJ2-5, the V gene TRBV7-2, with 7 positions matching TRBD2. J lost 2 bases, V lost 1 base, and 10 bases had no gene match. There are 17 residues in the CDR3. In germline, CDR1 is SGHTA, CDR2 FQGNSA. The CDR3 region has the DNA TGTGCCAGCAGCTTAGAGAGACTAGCTGGCCTTCAAGAGACCCAGTACTTC. Its protein is CASSLERLAGLQETQYF.

This clonotype was seen a handful of times. One junction end does not reproduce the germline sequence, and a read error may be involved. CDR3 nucleotides: TGTGCCAGCTCACCACCGACAGGGTCGAACGCTGAAGCTTTCTTT. Its protein product is CASSPPTGSNAEAFF. The V gene is TRBV18, the J gene TRBJ1-1; 7 bases fit TRBD1. Germline V gene data show CDR1 as KGHSH and CDR2 as LQKENI. CDR3 size: 15 residues.

This clonotype was observed a few times. The V gene is TRBV20-1, the J gene TRBJ1-2; D call uncertain. V was clipped by 1 base and J by 8 bases, with 8 bases between them. Germline CDR1 DFQATT, CDR2 SNEGSKA (reference sequence). CDR3 length equals 11 residues. CDR3 DNA: TGCAGTGCTAGAGTTGACACGGGCTACACCTTC. Protein sequence: CSARVDTGYTF.

The chain links TRBV4-1 to TRBJ2-1; a possible D gene is TRBD1 (6 bases). There are 16 residues in the CDR3. Germline lookup yields CDR1 MGHRA and CDR2 YSYEKL. Trimming pared 2 bases from V and 1 base from J, leaving 12 bases between. CDR3 loop: CASSQQGFGSYNEQFF. DNA for the CDR3: TGCGCCAGCAGCCAACAGGGGTTTGGGTCCTACAATGAGCAGTTCTTC.

The CDR3 nucleotides are TGTGCCACCAGTGATTTCCGGGGGGACTATGGCTACACCTTC. Translating gives CATSDFRGDYGYTF. This chain connects TRBV24-1 to TRBJ1-2; possible D gene TRBD1, 5 bases. V was trimmed by 1 base and J by 3 bases, leaving 8 bases between them. This CDR3 has 14 residues. Per the germline V gene, CDR1 is KGHDR and CDR2 is SFDVKD.

The rearrangement uses TRBV6-2 or TRBV6-3 and TRBJ2-7, with 11 bases matching TRBD2. Germline V lookup: CDR1 MNHEY, CDR2 SVGEGT. The V gene end was trimmed by 6 bases and the J gene end by 3 bases; junction bases not matched to a gene: 7. CDR3 length equals 15 residues. The CDR3 here is CASSQTTSGGYEQYF. CDR3 coding DNA: TGTGCCAGCAGCCAGACAACTAGCGGGGGCTACGAGCAGTACTTC.

This clonotype has more than one count but fewer than ten. The chain employs TRBV7-9 and TRBJ2-1, with 8 bases identical to TRBD2. J gave up 8 bases and V 3 bases, and 6 bases lay outside the gene matches. This CDR3 is built from 14 residues. Germline CDR1 is SEHNR and CDR2 is FQNEAQ (reference sequence). CDR3 residues: CASSFTGLVDEQFF. DNA for the CDR3: TGTGCCAGCAGCTTCACGGGACTAGTCGATGAGCAGTTCTTC.

This clonotype showed up many times. V is TRBV6-5 and J is TRBJ1-2, with 9 positions matching TRBD1. The CDR3 runs to 16 residues. Germline V lookup: CDR1 MNHEY, CDR2 SVGAGI. V dropped 2 bases and J dropped 8; count of bases not matched to a gene: 12. For the CDR3, the DNA is TGTGCCAGCAGTTACGGTACCGGGACAGGGTCAAACGGCTACACCTTC. Encoded protein: CASSYGTGTGSNGYTF.

The CDR3 DNA sequence: TGCAGTGCTAGAGCTCGGGACACCCGCTATGGCTACACCTTC. Protein sequence: CSARARDTRYGYTF. The rearrangement uses TRBV20-1 and TRBJ1-2; D might be TRBD1 (6 bases). The length of the CDR3 is 14 residues. V gave up 1 base and J gave up 4 bases, with 13 bases separating them. Germline lookup yields CDR1 DFQATT and CDR2 SNEGSKA (reference sequence).

This sequence joins TRBV27 and TRBJ2-7; TRBD2 agrees at 9 bases. The CDR3 loop spans 15 amino acids. V lost 4 bases to trimming and J lost 1 base; unmatched junction nucleotides: 5. The germline CDR1 and CDR2 sequences are MNHEY and SMNVEV (reference sequence). This chain's CDR3 is CASSYSGSGSYEQYF. The CDR3 region has the DNA TGTGCCAGCAGTTATAGCGGGAGCGGATCCTACGAGCAGTACTTC.

Many counts were recorded for this clonotype. J is TRBJ1-5 and V is TRBV10-3; no reliable D call. Germline assignment: CDR1 ENHRY and CDR2 SYGVKD. Deletions cut 3 bases from V and 1 base from J, with 1 base between. The CDR3 extends over 12 amino acids. The CDR3 nucleotides are TGTGCCATCAGTGAAAGCAATCAGCCCCAGCATTTT. The encoded protein is CAISESNQPQHF.

The genes are TRBV6-2 or TRBV6-3 and TRBJ2-1, with 10 bases identical to TRBD1. This CDR3 has 15 residues. The germline gives CDR1 MNHEY, CDR2 SVGEGT. V gave up 5 bases and J gave up 3 bases; unmatched junction bases: 4. The CDR3 region has the DNA TGTGCCAGCAGTACCGGGACAGGGGTCTACAATGAGCAGTTCTTC. Its protein is CASSTGTGVYNEQFF.

The J gene is TRBJ1-6, the V gene TRBV4-1; a weak D match, TRBD1 (5 bases). CDR3 length: 15 amino acids. Trimming took 3 bases from V and 5 from J, leaving 11 bases between them. The V gene's germline CDR1 is MGHRA and CDR2 YSYEKL. DNA of the CDR3: TGCGCCAGCAGCCAGTCAGGGTCCAATAATTCACCCCTCCACTTT. The encoded protein is CASSQSGSNNSPLHF.

This rearrangement joins TRBV5-6 to TRBJ2-3; 12 bases map to TRBD2. This CDR3 region has 19 residues. V was clipped by 1 base and J by 0 bases; unmatched bases: 9. The V gene's germline CDR1 is SGHDT and CDR2 YYEEEE. This CDR3 is CASSLRVLAGGPSTDTQYF. CDR3 in DNA: TGTGCCAGCAGCTTGCGGGTACTAGCGGGGGGACCTAGCACAGATACGCAGTATTTT.

The chain combines TRBV5-1 with TRBJ2-7, with TRBD1 matching over 7 bases. The V segment lost 0 bases and the J segment 7 bases; nucleotides outside the gene matches: 7. CDR3 length: 14 residues. The germline gives CDR1 SGHRS, CDR2 YFSETQ. Here the CDR3 reads CASSLVQGSGEQYF. The CDR3 nucleotides read TGCGCCAGCAGCTTGGTACAGGGGTCGGGGGAGCAGTACTTC.

This chain uses TRBV6-2 or TRBV6-3 with TRBJ2-7; D unclear. Germline CDR1 MNHEY, CDR2 SVGEGT. The CDR3 totals 14 residues. Trimming stripped 6 bases from V and 3 bases from J, with 15 bases between. Written as DNA, the CDR3 is TGTGCCAGCAGCTCCGAGACCCGACACTACGAGCAGTACTTC. It translates to CASSSETRHYEQYF.

DNA for the CDR3: TGTGCCAGCAGTTACGGTGCTAGAGGGGACAATGAGCAGTTCTTC. Amino acid sequence: CASSYGARGDNEQFF. J is TRBJ2-1 and V is TRBV6-5; D may correspond to TRBD1 or TRBD2 (5 bases each). The V end was cut by 2 bases, the J end by 5 bases, with 13 bases between. Per germline, CDR1 MNHEY and CDR2 SVGAGI. There are 15 residues in the CDR3.

The chain has TRBV9 and TRBJ1-3; D not certain. Per germline, CDR1 SGDLS and CDR2 YYNGEE. This CDR3 is built from 14 residues. Deletions cut 2 bases from V and 0 bases from J, with 6 bases between. The CDR3 spells CASSVRDSGNTIYF. The CDR3, as DNA: TGTGCCAGCAGCGTCCGGGACTCTGGAAACACCATATATTTT.

This sequence joins TRBV24-1 and TRBJ2-1; 11 positions match TRBD2. The trim removed 0 bases at V and 6 bases at J, leaving 0 bases unmatched. Per the germline V gene, CDR1 is KGHDR and CDR2 is SFDVKD. The CDR3 runs 15 residues. DNA for the CDR3: TGTGCCACCAGTGATTTGACTAGCGGGAGCAATGAGCAGTTCTTC. Amino acid sequence: CATSDLTSGSNEQFF.